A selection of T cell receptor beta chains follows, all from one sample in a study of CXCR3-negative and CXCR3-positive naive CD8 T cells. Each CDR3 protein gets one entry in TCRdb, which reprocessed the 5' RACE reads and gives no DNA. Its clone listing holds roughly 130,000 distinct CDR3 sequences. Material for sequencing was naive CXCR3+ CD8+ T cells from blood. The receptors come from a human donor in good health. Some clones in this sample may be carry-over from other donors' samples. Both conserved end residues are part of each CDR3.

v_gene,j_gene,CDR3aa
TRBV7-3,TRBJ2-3,CASSLWAVSTDTQYF
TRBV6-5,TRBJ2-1,CASSFMFSTSYNEQFF
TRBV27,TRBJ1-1,CASSRGAQAFF
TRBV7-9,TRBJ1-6,CASSFTSSPLHF
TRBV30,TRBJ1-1,CAWLTGALITEAFF
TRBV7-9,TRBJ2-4,CASSPPGGGHPFF
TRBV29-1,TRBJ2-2,CSVDWGAGELFF
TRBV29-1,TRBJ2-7,CSVEAGAGYEQYF
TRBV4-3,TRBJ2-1,CASSQEWARGPSTYNEQFF
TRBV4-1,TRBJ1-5,CASSRREGRDPQHF
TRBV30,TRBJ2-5,CAWSLTDQETQYF
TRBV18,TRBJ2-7,CASSPGLAGDLSYEQYF
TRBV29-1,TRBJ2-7,CSVEEADSSYEQYF
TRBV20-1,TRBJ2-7,CSAIQGSSYEQYF
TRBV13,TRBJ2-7,CASSLGVPYEQYF
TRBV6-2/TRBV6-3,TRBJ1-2,CASSSDDLYGYTF
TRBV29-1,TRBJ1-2,CSVEETPGESSRAGGFYGYTF
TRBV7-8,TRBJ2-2,CASSLVPGTNTGELFF
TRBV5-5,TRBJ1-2,CASSLEAPGQSYYGYTF
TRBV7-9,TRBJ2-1,CASSFYNEQFF
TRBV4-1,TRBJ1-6,CASSQDGQGRNSPLHF
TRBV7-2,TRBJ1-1,CASSLDGAQITEAFF
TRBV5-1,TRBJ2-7,CASTKQGDWEQYF
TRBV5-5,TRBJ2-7,CASSIGTGNYEQYF
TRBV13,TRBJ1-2,CASTDRGYGYTF
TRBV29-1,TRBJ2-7,CSVADSDNSYEQYF
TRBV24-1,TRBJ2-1,CATSGTLKITSTGIMDNEQFF